These T cell receptor beta chains were read from a single sample in a study of glioma-infiltrating T cells after dendritic cell vaccination. Measured with immunoSEQ multiplex PCR; TCRdb has only the in-frame clones, and not every one. The sample holds about 92,000 clones, more than 75% seen once. The sample was blood, taken before dendritic cell vaccination. These receptors all come from a human donor with glioblastoma. The CDR3 runs from the conserved cysteine through the conserved F or W. The D gene is left open where the match is weak. Not all rows give a size; the values are once, few, many and, for expanded clones, a class.

>TRBV7-9|NA|TRBD1|TRBJ2-3
TGTGCCAGCAGCTTAGGCCAGGGACAGAACACAGATACGCAGTATTTT
CASSLGQGQNTDTQYF
>TRBV7-2|few|TRBD1|TRBJ2-5
TGTGCCAGCAGCAGGGGACAGAAAGAGACCCAGTACTTC
CASSRGQKETQYF
>TRBV18|NA|NA|TRBJ1-1
TGTGCCAGCTCACCATTAGAGAACACTGAAGCTTTCTTT
CASSPLENTEAFF
>TRBV11-1|NA|TRBD1|TRBJ2-3
TGTGCCAGCAGCTCCCCCGGGACAGCCCCGTCAGATACGCAGTATTTT
CASSSPGTAPSDTQYF
>TRBV6-6|NA|TRBD2|TRBJ2-7
TGTGCCAGCTGCTCGGCGGGAGTAGGCGAGCAGTACTTC
CASCSAGVGEQYF
>TRBV7-9|NA|NA|TRBJ1-6
TGTGCCAGCAGCTTGGGACCGGGAGGCAATTCACCCCTCCACTTT
CASSLGPGGNSPLHF
>TRBV30|NA|NA|TRBJ1-2
TGTGCCTGGAGTGTAAGGCAGGATGGCTACACCTTC
CAWSVRQDGYTF
>TRBV28|NA|NA|TRBJ1-5
TGTGCCAGCGGTTCAGGGGATCAGCCCCAGCATTTT
CASGSGDQPQHF
>TRBV30|NA|TRBD1|TRBJ1-5
TGTGCCTGGAGTGTAGGGGGCAGTAGCAATCAGCCCCAGCATTTT
CAWSVGGSSNQPQHF
>TRBV27|NA|TRBD1|TRBJ2-7
TGTGCCAGCAGAAATCGGGACAGGGGTTTGGAGCAGTACTTC
CASRNRDRGLEQYF
>TRBV13|NA|NA|TRBJ2-3
TGTGCCAGCAGCTCTCTATCTAGCTGGGGCACAGATACGCAGTATTTT
CASSSLSSWGTDTQYF
>TRBV5-4|NA|TRBD1|TRBJ1-2
TGTGCCAGCAGCCTACAGACAGGGGTCTATGGCTACACCTTC
CASSLQTGVYGYTF
>TRBV7-4|NA|TRBD2|TRBJ2-1
TGTGCCAGCAGCTGTAACAAAAAGCAGCGGGAACCCACCTACAATGAGCAGTTCTTC
CASSCNKKQREPTYNEQFF
>TRBV29-1|once|TRBD2|TRBJ2-7
TGCAGCGTCGAGACTAGGAGGACTAGCCCACTTAGCTCCTACGAGCAGTACTTC
CSVETRRTSPLSSYEQYF
>TRBV6-5|NA|TRBD1|TRBJ2-1
TGTGCCAGCAGCCCCGGGACAGGGGTCAATGAGCAGTTCTTC
CASSPGTGVNEQFF
>TRBV5-4|NA|TRBD1|TRBJ1-2
TGTGCCAGCAGTTTAGACAGGGAAGATTCCTATGGCTACACCTTC
CASSLDREDSYGYTF
>TRBV6-1|NA|NA|TRBJ1-3
TGTGCCAGCCGACAGGTCTCTGGAAACACCATATATTTT
CASRQVSGNTIYF
>TRBV9|NA|TRBD2|TRBJ2-4
TGTGCCAGCAGGGACAGTAGCGGGGGGGCCCGATTGGCCAAAAACATTCAGTACTTC
CASRDSSGGARLAKNIQYF
>TRBV6-6|NA|NA|TRBJ2-2
TGTGCCAGCAGTAGAGGACAGAACACCGGGGAGCTGTTTTTT
CASSRGQNTGELFF
>TRBV7-9|NA|NA|TRBJ1-5
TGTGCCAGCAGCTTGGACGGGAGTCTCAATCAGCCCCAGCATTTT
CASSLDGSLNQPQHF
>TRBV5-1|NA|TRBD2|TRBJ2-1
TGCGCCAGCAGCTTTAGCGGGATTTACAATGAGCAGTTCTTC
CASSFSGIYNEQFF
>TRBV4-1|NA|TRBD2|TRBJ2-7
TGCGCCAGCAGCCAAGATACAGCGGGAGGTTACGAGCAGTACTTC
CASSQDTAGGYEQYF
>TRBV9|NA|NA|TRBJ1-1
TGTGCCAGCAGCCCCAGGGGAAATAGGAACACTGAAGCTTTCTTT
CASSPRGNRNTEAFF
>TRBV5-5|NA|NA|TRBJ1-2
TGTGCCAGCAGCTCCGCGGGGGCGCTTTCCTATGGCTACACCTTC
CASSSAGALSYGYTF
>TRBV18|NA|TRBD2|TRBJ2-3
TGTGCCAGCTCACCAGCCTACGCAGCGGGAGAAGGAGATACGCAGTATTTT
CASSPAYAAGEGDTQYF
>TRBV10-3|NA|TRBD1|TRBJ2-7
TGTGCCATCAGTGAAAGGGCCGGACAGGGGTACTACGAGCAGTACTTC
CAISERAGQGYYEQYF
>TRBV10-3|NA|TRBD2|TRBJ2-7
TGTGCCATCAGCGAAGCCGGGCTAGCGGGGGGTACCTACGAGCAGTACTTC
CAISEAGLAGGTYEQYF
>TRBV15|NA|NA|TRBJ1-2
TGTGCCACCAGCAGAGATCTTTTACAGGAACGCGGCTACACCTTC
CATSRDLLQERGYTF
>TRBV6-1|NA|NA|TRBJ2-7
TGTGCCAGCAGTGATTCAGCGAGGAGCTACGAGCAGTACTTC
CASSDSARSYEQYF
>TRBV4-2|once|TRBD1|TRBJ2-1
TGTGCCAGCAGCCAAGGAGAGGGGGCAGGCTACAATGAGCAGTTCTTC
CASSQGEGAGYNEQFF
>TRBV6-5|NA|NA|TRBJ2-7
TGTGCCAGCAGTTACGGGGGCCGTCGGGAGCAGTACTTC
CASSYGGRREQYF
>TRBV4-1|NA|TRBD1|TRBJ1-2
TGCGCCAGCAGCCAAGTCTTCGGGACAGATTACGGCTACACCTTC
CASSQVFGTDYGYTF
>TRBV10-3|few|TRBD2|TRBJ2-7
TGTGCCATCGCCGGGACTAGCGGGAGGGCCGGTCTCGAGCAGTACTTC
CAIAGTSGRAGLEQYF
>TRBV4-2|few|TRBD2|TRBJ2-3
TGTGCCAGCAGCCAAGATTTACCCGGGGAAGCGGGGGCAGATACGCAGTATTTT
CASSQDLPGEAGADTQYF
>TRBV19|NA|NA|TRBJ2-7
TGTGCCAGTAGGGTAGGGGCTTCCCCCCACTACGAGCAGTACTTC
CASRVGASPHYEQYF
>TRBV4-1|NA|NA|TRBJ2-7
TGCGCCAGCAGCCCCCGCGGGACTGCCTACGAGCAGTACTTC
CASSPRGTAYEQYF
>TRBV27|once|NA|TRBJ2-2
TGTGCCAGCAGTCCACCGCCTGGGGGGAATCCGACCGGGGAGCTGTTTTTT
CASSPPPGGNPTGELFF
>TRBV19|NA|NA|TRBJ2-2
TGTGCCAGCCTGCGGCAGGGTTTTAACACCGGGGAGCTGTTTTTT
CASLRQGFNTGELFF
>TRBV18|NA|NA|TRBJ1-1
TGTGCCAGCTCACCAACAGAAATCTACATGAACACTGAAGCTTTCTTT
CASSPTEIYMNTEAFF